This T cell receptor beta chain was sequenced in a study of CD8 T cells in ankylosing spondylitis. General study findings and limits: Seemingly distinctive of ankylosing spondylitis blood was a TCR beta motif formed by eight highly homologous variants. Earlier literature documents some of the motif variants in reactive arthritis synovial fluid and blood.

TCRdb fed the 5' RACE reads into MiXCR, producing one record per CDR3 protein. The table records about 250,000 distinct CDR3 sequences, under 20% of them present only once. This clonotype has a handful of counts. Its antigen is currently unknown. The source material was blood, either unsorted or a sorted T cell fraction (not recorded which). This TCR came from a male donor with ankylosing spondylitis or in good health (not recorded which).

This CDR3 is CASSWTVVYNEQFF. The CDR3 DNA is TGTGCCAGCAGTTGGACGGTCGTCTACAATGAGCAGTTCTTC. This sequence joins TRBV12-3 or TRBV12-4 and TRBJ2-1; unclear D gene. CDR3 length: 14 amino acids. V dropped 4 bases and J dropped 3 bases, with 10 bases sitting between them.